This paragraph reports one T cell receptor (beta chain). Germline lookup yields CDR1 SNHLY and CDR2 FYNNEI. The V gene end was trimmed by 5 bases and the J gene end by 3 bases; junction bases not matched to a gene: 3. CDR3 length: 15 amino acids. The data were obtained in a study of immune cell composition in non-small cell lung cancer. Generated by immunoSEQ multiplex PCR, the TCRdb table keeps only in-frame clones and is missing some. The sample includes approximately 4,600 clones, around 78% seen only once; the top ten take around a sixth. This TCR came from a human donor with non-small cell lung cancer. The J gene is TRBJ2-1, the V gene TRBV2; 11 bases fit TRBD2. Input material: lung tumor tissue. The CDR3, as DNA: TGTGCCAGCAGTATAGCGGGGGGGAACTACAATGAGCAGTTCTTC. The encoded protein is CASSIAGGNYNEQFF. Full variable domain (remainder filled in from reference TRBV2 and TRBJ2-1): EPEVTQTPSHQVTQMGQEVILRCVPISNHLYFYWYRQILGQKVEFLVSFYNNEISEKSEIFDDQFSVERPDGSNFTLKIRSTKLEDSAMYFCASSIAGGNYNEQFFGPGTRLTVL.